The clone carrying this T cell receptor beta chain occurred once. Its antigen is unknown. The CDR3 covers 13 residues. Germline assignment: CDR1 GTSNPN and CDR2 SVGIG (reference sequence). Trimming cost V 1 base and J 4 bases, with 10 bases left between them. The data are from a study of cytomegalovirus exposure and HLA in healthy donors. Study-wide points: Reports showed the classifier diagnosing cytomegalovirus status with high specificity and sensitivity.

The data were produced by immunoSEQ multiplex PCR, yet TCRdb's version contains in-frame clones alone and is incomplete. The table lists 140,000 to 150,000 clones, about 87% of them singletons. The source is a man aged 18-30 years in good health and CMV-seropositive. The sample consisted of PBMCs. V and J are TRBV30 and TRBJ1-1; D possibly corresponds to TRBD1 (5 bases). The CDR3 DNA sequence: TGTGCCTGGAGTGCCAGGGTTACCACTGAAGCTTTCTTT. This encodes CAWSARVTTEAFF. The full variable domain, rest sourced from reference TRBV30 and TRBJ1-1, is SQTIHQWPATLVQPVGSPLSLECTVEGTSNPNLYWYRQAAGRGLQLLFYSVGIGQISSEVPQNLSASRPQDRQFILSSKKLLLSDSGFYLCAWSARVTTEAFFGQGTRLTVV.